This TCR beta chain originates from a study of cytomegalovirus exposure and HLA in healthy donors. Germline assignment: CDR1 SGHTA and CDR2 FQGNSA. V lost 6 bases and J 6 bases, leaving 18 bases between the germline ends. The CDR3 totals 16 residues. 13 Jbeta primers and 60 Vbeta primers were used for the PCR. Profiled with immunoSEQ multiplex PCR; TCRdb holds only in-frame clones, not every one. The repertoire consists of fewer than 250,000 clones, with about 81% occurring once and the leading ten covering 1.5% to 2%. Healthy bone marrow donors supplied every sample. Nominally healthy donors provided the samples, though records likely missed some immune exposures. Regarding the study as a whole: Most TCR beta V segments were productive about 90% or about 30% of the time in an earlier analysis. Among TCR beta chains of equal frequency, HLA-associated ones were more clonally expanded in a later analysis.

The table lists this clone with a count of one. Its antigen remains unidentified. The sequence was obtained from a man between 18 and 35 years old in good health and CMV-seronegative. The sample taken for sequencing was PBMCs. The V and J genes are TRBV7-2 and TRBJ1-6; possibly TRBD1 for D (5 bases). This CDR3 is CASRQTGTFVNSPLHF. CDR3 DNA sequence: TGTGCCAGCAGGCAAACCGGGACTTTCGTTAATTCACCCCTCCACTTT.